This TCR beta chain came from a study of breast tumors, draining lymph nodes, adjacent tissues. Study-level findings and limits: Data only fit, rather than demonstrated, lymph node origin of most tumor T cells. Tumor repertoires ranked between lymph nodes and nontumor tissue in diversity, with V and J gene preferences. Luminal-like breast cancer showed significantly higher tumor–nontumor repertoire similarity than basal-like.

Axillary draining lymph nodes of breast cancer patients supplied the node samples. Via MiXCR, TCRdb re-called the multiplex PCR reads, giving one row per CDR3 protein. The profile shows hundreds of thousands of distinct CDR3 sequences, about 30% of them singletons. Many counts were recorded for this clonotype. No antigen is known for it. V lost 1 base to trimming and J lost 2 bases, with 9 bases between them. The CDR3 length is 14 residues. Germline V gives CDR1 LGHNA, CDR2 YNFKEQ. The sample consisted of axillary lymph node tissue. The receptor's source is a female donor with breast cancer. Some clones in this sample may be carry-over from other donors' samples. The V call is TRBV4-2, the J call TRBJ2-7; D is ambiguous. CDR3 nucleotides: TGTGCCAGCAGCCAAGTTGCGGAAACCTACGAGCAGTACTTC. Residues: CASSQVAETYEQYF.